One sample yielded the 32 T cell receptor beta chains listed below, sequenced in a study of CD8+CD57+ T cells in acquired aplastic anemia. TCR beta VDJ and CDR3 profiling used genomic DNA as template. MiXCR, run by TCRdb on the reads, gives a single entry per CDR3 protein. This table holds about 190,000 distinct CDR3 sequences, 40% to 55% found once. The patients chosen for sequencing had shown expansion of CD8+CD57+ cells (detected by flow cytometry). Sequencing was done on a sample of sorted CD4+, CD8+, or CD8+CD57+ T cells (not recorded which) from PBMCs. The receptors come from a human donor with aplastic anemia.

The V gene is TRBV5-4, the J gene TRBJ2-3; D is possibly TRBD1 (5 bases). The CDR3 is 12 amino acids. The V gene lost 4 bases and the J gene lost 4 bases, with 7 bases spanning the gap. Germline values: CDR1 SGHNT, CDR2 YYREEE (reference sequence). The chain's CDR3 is CASSARADTQYF. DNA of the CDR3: TGTGCCAGCAGCGCCAGGGCAGATACGCAGTATTTT. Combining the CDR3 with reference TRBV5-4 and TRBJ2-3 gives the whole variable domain ETGVTQSPTHLIKTRGQQVTLRCSSQSGHNTVSWYQQALGQGPQFIFQYYREEENGRGNFPPRFSGLQFPNYSSELNVNALELDDSALYLCASSARADTQYFGPGTRLTVL.

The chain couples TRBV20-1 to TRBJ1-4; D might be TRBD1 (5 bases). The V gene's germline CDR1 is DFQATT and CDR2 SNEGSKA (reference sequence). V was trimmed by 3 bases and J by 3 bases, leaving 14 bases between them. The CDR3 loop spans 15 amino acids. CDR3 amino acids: CSASTREDANEKLFF. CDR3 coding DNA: TGCAGTGCTAGTACCAGGGAGGACGCTAATGAAAAACTGTTTTTT.

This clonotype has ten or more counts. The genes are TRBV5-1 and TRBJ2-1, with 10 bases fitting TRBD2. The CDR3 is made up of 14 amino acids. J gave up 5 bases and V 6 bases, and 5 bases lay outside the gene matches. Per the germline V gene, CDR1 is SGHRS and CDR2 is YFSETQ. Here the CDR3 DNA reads TGCGCCAGCACCCCGGGACTAGCGCACAATGAGCAGTTCTTC. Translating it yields CASTPGLAHNEQFF.

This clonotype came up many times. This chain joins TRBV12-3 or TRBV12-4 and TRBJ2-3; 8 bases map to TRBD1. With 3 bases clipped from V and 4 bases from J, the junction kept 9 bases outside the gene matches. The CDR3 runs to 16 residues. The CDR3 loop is CASSFRVPGGADTQYF. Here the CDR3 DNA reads TGTGCCAGCAGTTTCCGAGTACCAGGGGGCGCAGATACGCAGTATTTT.

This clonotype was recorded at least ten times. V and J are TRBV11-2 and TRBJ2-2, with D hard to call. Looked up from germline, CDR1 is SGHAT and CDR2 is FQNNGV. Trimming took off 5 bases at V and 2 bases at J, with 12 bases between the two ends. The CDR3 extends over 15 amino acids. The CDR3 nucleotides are TGTGCCAGCAGCCCACCAAGGAGTAACACCGGGGAGCTGTTTTTT. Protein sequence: CASSPPRSNTGELFF.

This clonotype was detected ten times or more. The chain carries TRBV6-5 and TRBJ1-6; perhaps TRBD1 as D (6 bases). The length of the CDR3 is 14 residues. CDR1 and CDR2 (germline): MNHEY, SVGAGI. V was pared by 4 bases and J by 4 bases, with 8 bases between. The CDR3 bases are TGTGCCAGCAGTTCACAGGGTTATAATTCACCCCTCCACTTT. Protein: CASSSQGYNSPLHF.

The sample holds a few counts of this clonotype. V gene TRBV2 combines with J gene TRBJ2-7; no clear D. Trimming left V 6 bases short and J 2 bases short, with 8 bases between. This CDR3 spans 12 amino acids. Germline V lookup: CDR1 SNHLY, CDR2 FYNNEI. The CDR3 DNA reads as TGTGCCAGCAGCCCAACCACCTACGAGCAGTACTTC. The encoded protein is CASSPTTYEQYF.

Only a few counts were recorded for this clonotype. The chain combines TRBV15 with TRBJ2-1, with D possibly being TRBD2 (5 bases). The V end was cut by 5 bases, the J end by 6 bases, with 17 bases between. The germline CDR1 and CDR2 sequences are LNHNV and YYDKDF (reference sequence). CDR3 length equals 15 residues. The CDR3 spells CATSGSGGRRNEQFF. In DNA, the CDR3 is TGTGCCACCAGCGGAAGCGGAGGTCGGCGCAATGAGCAGTTCTTC.

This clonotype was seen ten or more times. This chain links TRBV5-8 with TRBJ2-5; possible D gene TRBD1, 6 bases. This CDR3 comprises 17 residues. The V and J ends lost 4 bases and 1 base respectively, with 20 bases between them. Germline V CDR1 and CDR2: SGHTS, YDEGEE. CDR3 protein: CASSPGGVGAAQETQYF. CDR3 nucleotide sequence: TGTGCCAGCAGCCCTGGGGGCGTCGGAGCGGCCCAAGAGACCCAGTACTTC.

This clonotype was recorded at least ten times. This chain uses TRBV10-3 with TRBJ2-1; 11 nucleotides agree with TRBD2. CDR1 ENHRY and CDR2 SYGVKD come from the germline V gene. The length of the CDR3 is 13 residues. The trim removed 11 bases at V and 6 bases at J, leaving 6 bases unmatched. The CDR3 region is CASALAGGNEQFF. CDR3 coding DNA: TGTGCCTCAGCCCTAGCGGGAGGCAATGAGCAGTTCTTC.

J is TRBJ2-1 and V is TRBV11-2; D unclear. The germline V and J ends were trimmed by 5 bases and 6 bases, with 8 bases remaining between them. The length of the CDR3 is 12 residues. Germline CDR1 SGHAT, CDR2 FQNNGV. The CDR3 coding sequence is TGTGCCAGCAGCCAACTCCGCAATGAGCAGTTCTTC. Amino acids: CASSQLRNEQFF.

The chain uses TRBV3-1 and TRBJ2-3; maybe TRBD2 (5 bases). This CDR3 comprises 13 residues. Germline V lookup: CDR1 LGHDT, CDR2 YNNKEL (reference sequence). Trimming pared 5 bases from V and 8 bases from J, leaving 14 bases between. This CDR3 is CASSSPSSSTQYF. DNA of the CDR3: TGTGCCAGCAGCTCTCCTTCTAGCTCTACGCAGTATTTT.

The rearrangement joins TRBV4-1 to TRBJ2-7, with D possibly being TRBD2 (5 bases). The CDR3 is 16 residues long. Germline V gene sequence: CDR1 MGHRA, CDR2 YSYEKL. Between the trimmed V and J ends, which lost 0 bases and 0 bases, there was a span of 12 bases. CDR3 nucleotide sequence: TGCGCCAGCAGCCAAGAAGGTACAGCGGTCTCCTACGAGCAGTACTTC. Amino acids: CASSQEGTAVSYEQYF.

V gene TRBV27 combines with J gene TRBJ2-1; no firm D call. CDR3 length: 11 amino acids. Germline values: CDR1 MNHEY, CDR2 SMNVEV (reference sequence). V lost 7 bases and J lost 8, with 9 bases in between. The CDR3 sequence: CASTLGHEQFF. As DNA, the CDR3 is TGTGCCAGCACCCTAGGGCATGAGCAGTTCTTC.

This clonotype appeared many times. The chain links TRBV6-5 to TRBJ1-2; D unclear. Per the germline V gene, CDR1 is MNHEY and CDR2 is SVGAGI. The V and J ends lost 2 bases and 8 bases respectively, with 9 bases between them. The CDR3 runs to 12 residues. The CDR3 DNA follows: TGTGCCAGCAGTTACCGAGGGTACGGCTACACCTTC. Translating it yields CASSYRGYGYTF.

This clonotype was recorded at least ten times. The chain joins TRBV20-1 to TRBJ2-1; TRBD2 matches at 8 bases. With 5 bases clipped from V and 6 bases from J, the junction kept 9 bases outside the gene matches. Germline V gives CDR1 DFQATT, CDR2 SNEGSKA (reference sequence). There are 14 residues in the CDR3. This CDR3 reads CSARALAGLNEQFF. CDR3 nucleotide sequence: TGCAGTGCTCGAGCCCTAGCGGGCCTCAATGAGCAGTTCTTC.

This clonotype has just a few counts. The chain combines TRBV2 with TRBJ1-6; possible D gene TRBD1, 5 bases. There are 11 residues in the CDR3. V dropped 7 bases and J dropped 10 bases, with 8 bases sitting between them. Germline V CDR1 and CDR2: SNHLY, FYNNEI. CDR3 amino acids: CASKGLSPLHF. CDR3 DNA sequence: TGTGCCAGCAAGGGACTATCACCCCTCCACTTT.

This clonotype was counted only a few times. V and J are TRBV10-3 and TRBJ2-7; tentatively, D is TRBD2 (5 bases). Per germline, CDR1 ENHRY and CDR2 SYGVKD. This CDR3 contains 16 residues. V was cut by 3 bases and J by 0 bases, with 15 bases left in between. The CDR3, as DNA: TGTGCCATCAGTGAATTTGAGGGCAGGTCCTCCTACGAGCAGTACTTC. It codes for CAISEFEGRSSYEQYF.

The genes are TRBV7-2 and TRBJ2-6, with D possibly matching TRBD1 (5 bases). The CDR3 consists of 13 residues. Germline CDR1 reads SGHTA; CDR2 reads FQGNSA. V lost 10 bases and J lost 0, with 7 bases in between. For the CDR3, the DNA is TGTGCCACCGACAGCTCTGGGGCCAACGTCCTGACTTTC. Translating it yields CATDSSGANVLTF.

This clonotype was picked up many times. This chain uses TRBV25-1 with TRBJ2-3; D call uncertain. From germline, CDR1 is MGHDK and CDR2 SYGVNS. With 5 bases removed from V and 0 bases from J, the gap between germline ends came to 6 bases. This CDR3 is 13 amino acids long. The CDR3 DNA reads TGTGCCAGCAGTATCTCTAGCACAGATACGCAGTATTTT. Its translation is CASSISSTDTQYF.

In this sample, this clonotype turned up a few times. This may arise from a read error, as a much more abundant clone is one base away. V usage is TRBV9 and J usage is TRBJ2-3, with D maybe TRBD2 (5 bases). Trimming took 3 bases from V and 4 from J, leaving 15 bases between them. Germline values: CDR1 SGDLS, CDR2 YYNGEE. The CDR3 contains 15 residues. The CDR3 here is CASSGTALGADTQYF. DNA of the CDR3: TGTGCCAGCAGCGGGACTGCCCTTGGAGCAGATACGCAGTATTTT.

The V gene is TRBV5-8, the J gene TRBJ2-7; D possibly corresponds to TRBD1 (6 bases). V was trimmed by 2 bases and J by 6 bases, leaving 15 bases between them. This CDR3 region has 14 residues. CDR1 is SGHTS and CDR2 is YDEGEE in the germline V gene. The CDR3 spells CASSLLRGRAEQYF. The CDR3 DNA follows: TGTGCCAGCAGCTTACTCAGGGGTCGAGCCGAGCAGTACTTC.

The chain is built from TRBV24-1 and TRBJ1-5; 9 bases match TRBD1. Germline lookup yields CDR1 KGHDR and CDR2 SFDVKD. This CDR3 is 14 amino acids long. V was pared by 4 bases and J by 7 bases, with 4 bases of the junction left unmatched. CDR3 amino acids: CATSDPGTGQPQHF. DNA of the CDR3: TGTGCCACCAGTGACCCCGGGACAGGGCAGCCCCAGCATTTT.

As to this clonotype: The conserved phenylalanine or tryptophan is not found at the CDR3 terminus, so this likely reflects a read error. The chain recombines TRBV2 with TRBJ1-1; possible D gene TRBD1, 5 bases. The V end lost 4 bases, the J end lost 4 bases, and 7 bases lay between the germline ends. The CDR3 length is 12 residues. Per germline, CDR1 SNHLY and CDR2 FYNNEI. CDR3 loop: CASSGGSTEAFS. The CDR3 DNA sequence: TGTGCCAGCAGTGGGGGGAGCACTGAAGCTTTCTCT.

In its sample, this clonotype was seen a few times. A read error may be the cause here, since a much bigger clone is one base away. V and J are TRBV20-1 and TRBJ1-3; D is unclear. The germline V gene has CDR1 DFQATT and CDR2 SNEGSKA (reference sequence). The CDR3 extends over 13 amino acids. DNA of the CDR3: TGCAGCTCGTTCGGGCGTACTGGAAACGCCATATATTTT. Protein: CSSFGRTGNAIYF.

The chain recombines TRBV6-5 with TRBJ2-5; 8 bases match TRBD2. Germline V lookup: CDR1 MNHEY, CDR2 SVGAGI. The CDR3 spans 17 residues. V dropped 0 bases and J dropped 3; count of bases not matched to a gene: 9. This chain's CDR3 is CASSYSGAGLAKETQYF. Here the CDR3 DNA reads TGTGCCAGCAGTTACTCGGGGGCTGGACTAGCCAAAGAGACCCAGTACTTC.

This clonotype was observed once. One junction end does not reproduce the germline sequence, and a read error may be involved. The CDR3 DNA follows: TGTGCCAGCAGCTTTGGCGGGGGCTTC. The encoded protein is CASSFGGGF. V usage is TRBV7-8 and J usage is TRBJ2-5; TRBD2 aligns across 7 bases. The CDR3 runs to 9 residues. Germline CDR1 and CDR2: SGHVS and FQNEAQ.

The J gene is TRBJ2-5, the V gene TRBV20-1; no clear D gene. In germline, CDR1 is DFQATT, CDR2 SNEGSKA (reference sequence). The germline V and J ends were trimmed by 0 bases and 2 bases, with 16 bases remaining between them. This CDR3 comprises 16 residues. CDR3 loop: CSARDPRRPDQETQYF. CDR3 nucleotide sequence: TGCAGTGCTAGAGATCCGAGGCGCCCGGATCAAGAGACCCAGTACTTC.

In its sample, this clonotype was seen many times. Written as DNA, the CDR3 is TGCGCCAGCAGCTCGCAGGGGGGCACAGATACGCAGTATTTT. Its protein product is CASSSQGGTDTQYF. The V call is TRBV5-1, the J call TRBJ2-3; 7 nucleotides line up with TRBD1. Unmatched junction bases numbered 2, after V lost 3 bases and J lost 1 base. Germline CDR1 reads SGHRS; CDR2 reads YFSETQ. This CDR3 comprises 14 residues. Looking up the rest from reference TRBV5-1 and TRBJ2-3 gives the full variable domain: KAGVTQTPRYLIKTRGQQVTLSCSPISGHRSVSWYQQTPGQGLQFLFEYFSETQRNKGNFPGRFSGRQFSNSRSEMNVSTLELGDSALYLCASSSQGGTDTQYFGPGTRLTVL.

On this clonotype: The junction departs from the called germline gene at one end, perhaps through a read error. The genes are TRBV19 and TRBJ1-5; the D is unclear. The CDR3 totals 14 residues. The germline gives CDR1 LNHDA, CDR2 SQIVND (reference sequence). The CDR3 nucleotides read TGTGCCAGTAGTGTGGGCTCAAGAAATCGGCCCCAGCATTTT. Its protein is CASSVGSRNRPQHF. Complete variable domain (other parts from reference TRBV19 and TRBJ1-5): DGGITQSPKYLFRKEGQNVTLSCEQNLNHDAMYWYRQDPGQGLRLIYYSQIVNDFQKGDIAEGYSVSREKKESFPLTVTSAQKNPTAFYLCASSVGSRNRPQHFGDGTRLSIL.

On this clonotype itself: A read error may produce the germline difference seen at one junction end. The CDR3 loop reads CVSSPASSYNSPLHF. The DNA for the CDR3 is TGTGTCAGTAGCCCCGCGAGCTCCTATAATTCACCCCTCCACTTT. The V call is TRBV19, the J call TRBJ1-6, with unresolved D. Germline CDR1 reads LNHDA; CDR2 reads SQIVND (reference sequence). This CDR3 has 15 amino acids.

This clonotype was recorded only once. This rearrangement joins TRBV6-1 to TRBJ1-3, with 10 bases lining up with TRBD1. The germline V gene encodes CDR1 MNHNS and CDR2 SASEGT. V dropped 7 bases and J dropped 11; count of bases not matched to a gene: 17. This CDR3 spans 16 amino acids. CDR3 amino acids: CASKSTVGTGADAIYF. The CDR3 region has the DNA TGTGCCAGCAAATCTACTGTCGGGACAGGGGCTGACGCCATATATTTT.